This T cell receptor beta chain was retrieved from a study of blood T cell repertoires in COVID-19. The overall study: T cells, B-cell-depleted T cells, or PBMCs supplied cDNA or gDNA.

The data were produced by immunoSEQ multiplex PCR, yet TCRdb's version contains in-frame clones alone and is incomplete. The table lists under 300,000 clones, about 90% of them singletons. The germline gives CDR1 MNHEY, CDR2 SVGAGI. This CDR3 has 14 amino acids. Trimming took off 8 bases at V and 5 bases at J, with 13 bases between the two ends. The chain has TRBV6-5 and TRBJ2-6; D perhaps matches TRBD2 (5 bases). Specimen: PBMCs or T cells enriched from blood (not recorded which). The clonotype was recovered from a woman aged 55-75 years who had recovered from COVID-19. The CDR3 DNA reads as TGTGCCAGCCGGACTCTTTTTCGGGCCAACGTCCTGACTTTC. Protein product: CASRTLFRANVLTF.